Following are 10 T cell receptor beta chains from one sample sequenced in a study of Graves' ophthalmopathy and Graves' hyperthyroidism. RNA transcripts were the template, and TCR beta CDR3 regions were amplified from them. Second-round multiplex PCR came after a first-round RT-PCR that employed HTBI primers. TCRdb called the multiplex PCR reads again in MiXCR, with one record for every CDR3 protein. The data contain just over 400,000 distinct CDR3 sequences, more than 20% of them singletons. Sequencing input: peripheral blood. The source of these receptors is a woman between 18 and 29 years old with stable Graves' hyperthyroidism.

This clonotype was observed many times. The chain joins TRBV7-2 to TRBJ2-5, with 9 bases that match TRBD2. The J segment lost 7 bases and the V segment lost 5 bases, leaving 8 bases of the junction unmatched. The germline gives CDR1 SGHTA, CDR2 FQGNSA. CDR3 length: 14 residues. The CDR3 bases are TGTGCCAGCAGCCGACTAGCGGCTCGGGGGACCCAGTACTTC. Amino acid sequence: CASSRLAARGTQYF.

The sample holds many counts of this clonotype. V and J are TRBV5-1 and TRBJ2-7; D gene unclear. The length of the CDR3 is 14 residues. Germline CDR1 SGHRS, CDR2 YFSETQ. Deletions cut 4 bases from V and 5 bases from J, with 16 bases between. The CDR3 sequence is CASSRTGERHEQYF. CDR3 nucleotides: TGCGCCAGCAGCCGAACCGGTGAGAGGCACGAGCAGTACTTC.

The table lists this clonotype with many counts. The V gene is TRBV20-1, the J gene TRBJ1-1; 9 nucleotides line up with TRBD1. CDR3 size: 11 residues. The V gene end was trimmed by 3 bases and the J gene end by 12 bases; junction bases not matched to a gene: 5. Germline CDR1 and CDR2: DFQATT and SNEGSKA (reference sequence). The CDR3 DNA follows: TGCAGTGCTAGGGGGGACAGGGAAACTTTCTTT. It codes for CSARGDRETFF.

The J gene is TRBJ1-1, the V gene TRBV10-3, with 8 bases lining up with TRBD1. V gave up 5 bases and J gave up 1 base; unmatched junction bases: 6. This CDR3 spans 15 amino acids. CDR1 is ENHRY and CDR2 is SYGVKD in the germline V gene. CDR3 loop: CAISTGQGRNTEAFF. In DNA, the CDR3 is TGTGCCATCAGTACCGGACAGGGAAGGAACACTGAAGCTTTCTTT.

CDR3 sequence reads: CASSSTSPWDMGYEQYF. In DNA, the CDR3 is TGTGCCAGCAGTTCCACATCTCCTTGGGACATGGGGTACGAGCAGTACTTC. The chain has TRBV6-5 and TRBJ2-7, with a weak D call TRBD1 (6 bases). V was cut by 4 bases and J by 4 bases, with 23 bases left in between. Germline loops: CDR1 MNHEY, CDR2 SVGAGI. The CDR3 consists of 17 residues.

Remarks on this clonotype: The junction and the germline gene differ at one end; a read error may be behind it. The chain uses TRBV5-5 and TRBJ2-2, with 7 bases lining up with TRBD2. This CDR3 has 16 amino acids. Germline loops: CDR1 SGHKS, CDR2 YYEKEE (reference sequence). This chain's CDR3 is CASSFPGGANTGELCF. The CDR3 bases are TGTGCCAGCAGCTTTCCGGGGGGAGCGAACACCGGGGAGCTGTGTTTT.

This clonotype appeared a few times. This CDR3 reads CASSQGTGRGNTIYF. The CDR3, as DNA: TGTGCCAGCAGTCAGGGGACAGGGCGTGGAAACACCATATATTTT. The chain combines TRBV6-1 with TRBJ1-3; TRBD1 matches 9 bases. This CDR3 has 15 amino acids. Germline V lookup: CDR1 MNHNS, CDR2 SASEGT. V gave up 5 bases and J gave up 3 bases; unmatched junction bases: 5.

In this sample, this clonotype turned up many times. The chain links TRBV7-8 to TRBJ2-7; the D call may be TRBD1 or TRBD2 (6 bases each). V was cut by 1 base and J by 9 bases, with 7 bases left in between. Germline V gene sequence: CDR1 SGHVS, CDR2 FQNEAQ. The CDR3 spans 11 residues. In DNA form, the CDR3 reads TGTGCCAGCAGCTTAGAGGGGGGGCAGTACTTC. This translates into CASSLEGGQYF. Based on the CDR3 plus reference TRBV7-8 and TRBJ2-7, the full variable domain is GAGVSQSPRYKVAKRGQDVALRCDPISGHVSLFWYQQALGQGPEFLTYFQNEAQLDKSGLPSDRFFAERPEGSVSTLKIQRTQQEDSAVYLCASSLEGGQYFGPGTRLTVT.

This clonotype was counted ten times or more. The rearrangement uses TRBV5-4 and TRBJ2-5; 10 bases match TRBD2. The length of the CDR3 is 17 residues. V was clipped by 2 bases and J by 0 bases; unmatched bases: 7. Germline CDR1 is SGHNT and CDR2 is YYREEE (reference sequence). CDR3 bases: TGTGCCAGCAGCTTACTTCGGACTAGCGGAGACCAAGAGACCCAGTACTTC. Translated: CASSLLRTSGDQETQYF.

This clonotype was seen a handful of times. V usage is TRBV30 and J usage is TRBJ2-7; unclear D gene. V was cut by 0 bases and J by 3 bases, with 6 bases left in between. This CDR3 is built from 12 residues. Germline assignment: CDR1 GTSNPN and CDR2 SVGIG (reference sequence). CDR3 region: CAWSVSRYEQYF. The CDR3 region has the DNA TGTGCCTGGAGTGTATCGCGCTACGAGCAGTACTTC. Looking up the rest from reference TRBV30 and TRBJ2-7 gives the full variable domain: SQTIHQWPATLVQPVGSPLSLECTVEGTSNPNLYWYRQAAGRGLQLLFYSVGIGQISSEVPQNLSASRPQDRQFILSSKKLLLSDSGFYLCAWSVSRYEQYFGPGTRLTVT.